These 14 T cell receptor beta chains came from one sample sequenced in a study of blood T cell repertoires in COVID-19. Using immunoSEQ multiplex PCR, the repertoire was profiled, and TCRdb retains in-frame clones only, with some absent. The profile shows 110,000 or so clones, 75% to 90% of them singletons. Source material: peripheral blood. The source of these receptors is a woman aged 55 to 70 with COVID-19, enrolled during active disease.

The chain carries TRBV7-2 and TRBJ1-2; 7 positions agree with TRBD1. The CDR3 covers 14 residues. CDR1 is SGHTA and CDR2 is FQGNSA in the germline V gene. V lost 5 bases, J lost 7 bases, and 10 bases stayed unmatched. The CDR3 bases are TGTGCCAGCAGCGCAAACAGGGGAACGTTTGGCTACACCTTC. Translating it yields CASSANRGTFGYTF.

This chain uses TRBV20-1 with TRBJ1-3, with D hard to call. CDR3 length equals 15 residues. The ends were cut back, 3 bases at V and 2 bases at J, with 14 bases in the middle. The germline CDR1 and CDR2 sequences are DFQATT and SNEGSKA (reference sequence). This CDR3 is CSASGPPTAGNTIYF. CDR3 bases: TGCAGTGCTAGTGGCCCCCCTACGGCTGGAAACACCATATATTTT.

The chain employs TRBV14 and TRBJ1-2; maybe TRBD1 (6 bases). V was clipped by 3 bases and J by 7 bases, with 12 bases between them. CDR3 size: 13 residues. CDR1 SGHDN and CDR2 FVKESK come from the germline V gene. The CDR3, as DNA: TGTGCCAGCAGCCAGTACAGGGCAACTGGCTACACCTTC. Protein sequence: CASSQYRATGYTF.

This chain joins TRBV18 and TRBJ1-4; tentatively, D is TRBD1 (6 bases). Per the germline V gene, CDR1 is KGHSH and CDR2 is LQKENI. V shed 1 base and J shed 0 bases, with 9 bases lying between them. The CDR3 runs 16 residues. CDR3 loop: CASSPRGTTTNEKLFF. DNA for the CDR3: TGTGCCAGCTCACCACGTGGGACAACAACTAATGAAAAACTGTTTTTT. Full variable domain (outside the CDR3, taken from reference TRBV18 and TRBJ1-4): NAGVMQNPRHLVRRRGQEARLRCSPMKGHSHVYWYRQLPEEGLKFMVYLQKENIIDESGMPKERFSAEFPKEGPSILRIQQVVRGDSAAYFCASSPRGTTTNEKLFFGSGTQLSVL.

For this clone: The same CDR3 also results from other DNA sequences found in this sample. V is TRBV5-1 and J is TRBJ2-1, with 9 nucleotides matching TRBD2. The CDR3 sequence is 15 residues long. Germline V CDR1 and CDR2: SGHRS, YFSETQ. V was pared by 0 bases and J by 4 bases, with 2 bases of the junction left unmatched. As DNA, the CDR3 is TGCGCCAGCAGCTTGGAGGGACTAGCTTACAATGAGCAGTTCTTC. It codes for CASSLEGLAYNEQFF.

This chain joins TRBV2 and TRBJ1-5, with no clear D. Trimming removed 8 bases at V and 1 base at J, with 15 bases between. CDR1 and CDR2 (germline): SNHLY, FYNNEI. This CDR3 is built from 15 residues. The chain's CDR3 is CASSTQVMSNQPQHF. Here the CDR3 DNA reads TGTGCCAGCTCGACCCAGGTGATGAGCAATCAGCCCCAGCATTTT.

The rearrangement links TRBV11-2 to TRBJ2-7, with a tentative D call TRBD2 (5 bases). The CDR3 has 15 amino acids. Germline CDR1 and CDR2: SGHAT and FQNNGV. V lost 4 bases, J lost 3 bases, and 16 bases lay in between. The CDR3: CASSYGLSPRYEQYF. The CDR3 nucleotides read TGTGCCAGCAGCTACGGACTCTCCCCGCGCTACGAGCAGTACTTC.

This chain links TRBV18 with TRBJ2-7, with 10 bases that match TRBD1. This CDR3 is built from 15 residues. Germline lookup yields CDR1 KGHSH and CDR2 LQKENI. V shed 4 bases and J 5 bases; nucleotides not matched to a gene: 8. The CDR3 DNA sequence: TGTGCCAGCTCACGCCGGGACAGGGGCGCAGACGAGCAGTACTTC. This gives the protein CASSRRDRGADEQYF.

The V and J genes are TRBV7-9 and TRBJ2-7; 7 bases match TRBD2. Trimming cost V 8 bases and J 6 bases; bases outside gene matches: 7. The CDR3 sequence is 12 residues long. In germline, CDR1 is SEHNR, CDR2 FQNEAQ (reference sequence). CDR3 loop: CASGGGPSEQYF. DNA for the CDR3: TGTGCCAGCGGGGGGGGTCCTAGCGAGCAGTACTTC.

The gene calls are TRBV19 and TRBJ1-1; D is possibly TRBD1 (6 bases). The CDR3 loop spans 15 amino acids. In germline, CDR1 is LNHDA, CDR2 SQIVND (reference sequence). The V end lost 3 bases, the J end lost 6 bases, and 17 bases lay between the germline ends. CDR3 residues: CASSMGQGSQAEAFF. DNA of the CDR3: TGTGCCAGTAGTATGGGACAAGGTTCCCAGGCTGAAGCTTTCTTT.

The chain has TRBV5-1 and TRBJ1-5, with unresolved D. V lost 4 bases to trimming and J lost 0 bases, with 11 bases between them. Per germline, CDR1 SGHRS and CDR2 YFSETQ. The length of the CDR3 is 15 residues. CDR3 loop: CASSPTGDSNQPQHF. The CDR3, as DNA: TGCGCCAGCAGCCCCACCGGGGATAGCAATCAGCCCCAGCATTTT.

The chain links TRBV6-2 or TRBV6-3 to TRBJ2-1; D not resolved. This CDR3 has 13 amino acids. The V end was cut by 2 bases, the J end by 3 bases, with 5 bases between. Germline V gene sequence: CDR1 MNHEY, CDR2 SVGEGT. DNA of the CDR3: TGTGCCAGCAGTTACCTTAGCTACAATGAGCAGTTCTTC. It codes for CASSYLSYNEQFF.

This rearrangement joins TRBV7-9 to TRBJ1-1; a possible D gene is TRBD1 (6 bases). From germline, CDR1 is SEHNR and CDR2 FQNEAQ (reference sequence). Trimming left V 2 bases short and J 7 bases short, with 14 bases between. The CDR3 spans 14 residues. CDR3 in amino acids: CASSLNREGSEAFF. As DNA, the CDR3 is TGTGCCAGCAGCTTAAACAGGGAAGGTAGTGAAGCTTTCTTT.

The J gene is TRBJ1-2, the V gene TRBV7-2; the match to TRBD1 covers 8 bases. The germline V gene encodes CDR1 SGHTA and CDR2 FQGNSA. J gave up 4 bases and V 5 bases, and 12 bases lay outside the gene matches. CDR3 length: 16 amino acids. The CDR3 nucleotides are TGTGCCAGCAGCCGGACTTTCGGACAGGGATTCTATGGCTACACCTTC. Amino acid sequence: CASSRTFGQGFYGYTF.